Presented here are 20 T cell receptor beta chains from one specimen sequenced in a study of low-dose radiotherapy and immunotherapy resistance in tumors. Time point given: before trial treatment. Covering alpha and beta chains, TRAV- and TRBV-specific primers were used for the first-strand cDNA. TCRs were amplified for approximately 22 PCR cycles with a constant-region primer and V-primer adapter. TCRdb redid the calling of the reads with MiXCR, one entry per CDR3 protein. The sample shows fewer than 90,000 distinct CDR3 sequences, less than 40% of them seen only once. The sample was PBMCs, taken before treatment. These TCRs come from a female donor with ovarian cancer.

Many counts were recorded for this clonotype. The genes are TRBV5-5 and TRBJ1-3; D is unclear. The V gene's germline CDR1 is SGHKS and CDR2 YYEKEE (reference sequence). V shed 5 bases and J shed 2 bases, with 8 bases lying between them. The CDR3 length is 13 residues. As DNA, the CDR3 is TGTGCCAGCAGTAGCGCTACTGGAAACACCATATATTTT. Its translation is CASSSATGNTIYF.

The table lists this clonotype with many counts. CDR3 nucleotide sequence: TGTGCCAGCCGAGGGATGGGTAGGGGCACAGATACGCAGTATTTT. Protein product: CASRGMGRGTDTQYF. J is TRBJ2-3 and V is TRBV6-2 or TRBV6-3; D possibly corresponds to TRBD2 (5 bases). The CDR3 is 15 amino acids. Trimming took off 8 bases at V and 1 base at J, with 16 bases between the two ends. Germline loops: CDR1 MNHEY, CDR2 SVGEGT.

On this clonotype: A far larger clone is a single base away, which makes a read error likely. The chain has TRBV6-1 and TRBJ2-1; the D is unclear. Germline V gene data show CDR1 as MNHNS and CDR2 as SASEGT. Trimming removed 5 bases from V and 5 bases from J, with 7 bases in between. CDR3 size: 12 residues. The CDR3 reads CASSYRDNEQFF. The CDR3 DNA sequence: TGTGCCAGCAGTTACCGGGACAATGAGCAGTTCTTC.

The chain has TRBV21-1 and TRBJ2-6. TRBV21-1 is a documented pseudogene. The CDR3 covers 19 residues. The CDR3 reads CASSKILSPKSSGANVLTF. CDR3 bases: TGTGCCAGCAGCAAAATCCTTTCACCGAAGAGCTCTGGGGCCAACGTCCTGACTTTC.

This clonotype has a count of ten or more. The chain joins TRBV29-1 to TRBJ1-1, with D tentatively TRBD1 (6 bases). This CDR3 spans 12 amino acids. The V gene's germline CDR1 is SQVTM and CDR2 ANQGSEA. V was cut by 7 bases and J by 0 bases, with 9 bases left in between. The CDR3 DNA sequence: TGCAGCGGCGGACAGATGAACACTGAAGCTTTCTTT. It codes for CSGGQMNTEAFF.

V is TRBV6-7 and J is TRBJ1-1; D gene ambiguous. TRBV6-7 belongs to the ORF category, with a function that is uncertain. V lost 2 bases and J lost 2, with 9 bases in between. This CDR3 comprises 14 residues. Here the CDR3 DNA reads TGTGCCAGCAGTTACGACAACGCCAACACTGAAGCTTTCTTT. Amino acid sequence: CASSYDNANTEAFF.

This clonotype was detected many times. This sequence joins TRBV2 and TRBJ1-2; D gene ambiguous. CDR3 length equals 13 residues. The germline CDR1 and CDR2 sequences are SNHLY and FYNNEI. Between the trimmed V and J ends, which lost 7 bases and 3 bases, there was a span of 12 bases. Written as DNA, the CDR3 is TGTGCCAGCACCTCAACCCCCCACTATGGCTACACCTTC. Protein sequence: CASTSTPHYGYTF.

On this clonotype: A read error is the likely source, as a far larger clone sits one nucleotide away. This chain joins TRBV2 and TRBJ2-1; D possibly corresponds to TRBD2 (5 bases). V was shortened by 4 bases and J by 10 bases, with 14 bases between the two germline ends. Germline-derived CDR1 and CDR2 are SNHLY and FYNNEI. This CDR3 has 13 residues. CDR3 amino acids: CASSAGSTYEQFF. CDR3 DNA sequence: TGTGCCAGCAGTGCGGGGAGCACCTACGAGCAGTTCTTC.

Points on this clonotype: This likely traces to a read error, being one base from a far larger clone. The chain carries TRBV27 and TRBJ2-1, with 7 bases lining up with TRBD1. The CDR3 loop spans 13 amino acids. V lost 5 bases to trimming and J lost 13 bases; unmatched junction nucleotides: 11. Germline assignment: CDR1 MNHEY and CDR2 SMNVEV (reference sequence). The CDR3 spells CASSITGVETQFF. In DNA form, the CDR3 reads TGTGCCAGCAGTATTACAGGGGTGGAGACCCAGTTCTTC.

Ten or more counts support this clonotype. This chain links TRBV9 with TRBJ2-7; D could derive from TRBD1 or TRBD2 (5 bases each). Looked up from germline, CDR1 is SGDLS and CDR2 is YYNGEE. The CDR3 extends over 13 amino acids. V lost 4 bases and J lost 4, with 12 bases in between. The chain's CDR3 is CASSLRDGYEQYF. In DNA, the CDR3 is TGTGCCAGCAGCTTACGGGACGGGTACGAGCAGTACTTC.

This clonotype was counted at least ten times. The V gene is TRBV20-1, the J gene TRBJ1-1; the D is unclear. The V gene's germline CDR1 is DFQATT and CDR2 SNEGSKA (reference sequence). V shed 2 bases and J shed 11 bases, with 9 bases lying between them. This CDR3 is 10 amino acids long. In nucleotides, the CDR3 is TGCAGTGCTAGAAGGATCAAGGCTTTCTTT. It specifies CSARRIKAFF.

The CDR3 protein is CASSLGRTGNKQYF. The DNA of the CDR3 is TGTGCCAGCAGCTTAGGGAGGACGGGTAACAAGCAGTACTTC. J is TRBJ2-7 and V is TRBV7-2, with a weak D call TRBD2 (5 bases). CDR1 SGHTA and CDR2 FQGNSA come from the germline V gene. This CDR3 has 14 residues. V lost 1 base and J 8 bases, leaving 15 bases between the germline ends. Using reference TRBV7-2 and TRBJ2-7 for the parts outside the CDR3, the full variable domain is GAGVSQSPSNKVTEKGKDVELRCDPISGHTALYWYRQSLGQGLEFLIYFQGNSAPDKSGLPSDRFSAERTGGSVSTLTIQRTQQEDSAVYLCASSLGRTGNKQYFGPGTRLTVT.

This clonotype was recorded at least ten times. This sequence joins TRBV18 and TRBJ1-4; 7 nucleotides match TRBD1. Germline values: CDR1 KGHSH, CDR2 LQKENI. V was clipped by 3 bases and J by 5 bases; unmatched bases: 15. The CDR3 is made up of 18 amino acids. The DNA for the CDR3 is TGTGCCAGCTCACCCAAGTGGGCCAGGGACAGCAGAAATGAAAAACTGTTTTTT. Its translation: CASSPKWARDSRNEKLFF.

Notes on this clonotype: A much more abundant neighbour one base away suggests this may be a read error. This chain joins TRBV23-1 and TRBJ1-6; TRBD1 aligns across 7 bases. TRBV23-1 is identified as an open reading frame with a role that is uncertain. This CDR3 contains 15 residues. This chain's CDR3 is CAISQQGLDVSPLHF. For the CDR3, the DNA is TGCGCCATCAGTCAACAGGGGTTGGACGTTTCACCCCTCCACTTT.

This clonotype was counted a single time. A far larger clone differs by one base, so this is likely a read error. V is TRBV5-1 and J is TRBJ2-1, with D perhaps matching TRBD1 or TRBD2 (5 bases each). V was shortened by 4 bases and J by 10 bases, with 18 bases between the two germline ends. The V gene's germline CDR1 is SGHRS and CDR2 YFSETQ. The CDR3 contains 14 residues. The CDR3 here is CASSPRENDYEQFF. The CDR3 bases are TGCGCCAGCAGCCCCAGGGAGAACGACTACGAGCAGTTCTTC.

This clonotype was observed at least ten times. CDR3 protein: CASSLKGFSNSPLHF. CDR3 sequence (DNA): TGTGCCAGCAGCTTAAAGGGTTTCTCTAATTCACCCCTCCACTTT. This chain joins TRBV7-2 and TRBJ1-6; the D is unclear. V was shortened by 2 bases and J by 6 bases, with 11 bases between the two germline ends. CDR1 is SGHTA and CDR2 is FQGNSA in the germline V gene. The CDR3 spans 15 residues.

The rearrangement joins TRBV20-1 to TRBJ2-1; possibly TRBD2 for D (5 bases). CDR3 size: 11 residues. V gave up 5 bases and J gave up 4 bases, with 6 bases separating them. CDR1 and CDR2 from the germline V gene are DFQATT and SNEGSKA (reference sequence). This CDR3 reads CSAGLYNEQFF. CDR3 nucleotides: TGCAGTGCTGGACTTTACAATGAGCAGTTCTTC.

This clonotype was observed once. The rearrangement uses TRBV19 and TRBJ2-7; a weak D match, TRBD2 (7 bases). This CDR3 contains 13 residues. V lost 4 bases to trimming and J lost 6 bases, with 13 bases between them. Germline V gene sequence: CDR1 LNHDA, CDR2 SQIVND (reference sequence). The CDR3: CASSSTRGGEQYF. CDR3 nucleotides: TGTGCCAGTAGTAGTACGAGGGGGGGCGAGCAGTACTTC.

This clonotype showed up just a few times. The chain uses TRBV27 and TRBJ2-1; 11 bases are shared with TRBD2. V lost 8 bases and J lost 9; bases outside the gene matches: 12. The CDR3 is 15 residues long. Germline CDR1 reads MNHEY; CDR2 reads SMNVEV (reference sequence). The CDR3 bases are TGTGCCAGCTTGATAGCGGGAGGGCCGGTTGGTGAGCAGTTCTTC. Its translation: CASLIAGGPVGEQFF.

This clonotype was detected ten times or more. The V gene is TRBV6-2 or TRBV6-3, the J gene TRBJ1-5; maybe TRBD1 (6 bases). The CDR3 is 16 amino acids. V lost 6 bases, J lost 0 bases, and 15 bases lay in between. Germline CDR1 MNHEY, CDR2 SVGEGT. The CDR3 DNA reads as TGTGCCAGCAGATTCAGCGGACAGAATAGCAATCAGCCCCAGCATTTT. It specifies CASRFSGQNSNQPQHF.